Listed here are 15 T cell receptor beta chains from one sample, sequenced in a study of neurological immune-mediated disorders. TCRdb used MiXCR to reprocess the 5' RACE reads, holding one entry per CDR3 protein. The sample lists approximately 100,000 distinct CDR3 sequences, 3.5% occurring once. The source material was PBMCs. Receptors originate from a woman aged 18-30 years with multiple sclerosis.

This clonotype came up many times. The chain combines TRBV20-1 with TRBJ2-1; 9 nucleotides align to TRBD2. With 3 bases clipped from V and 4 bases from J, the junction kept 10 bases outside the gene matches. CDR1 DFQATT and CDR2 SNEGSKA come from the germline V gene (reference sequence). The CDR3 spans 16 residues. The CDR3 bases are TGCAGTGCTAGGGATGTGCGGGGGGGTCTATACAATGAGCAGTTCTTC. Protein: CSARDVRGGLYNEQFF.

The sample holds many counts of this clonotype. This sequence joins TRBV5-5 and TRBJ2-5, with D unresolved. Germline V gene sequence: CDR1 SGHKS, CDR2 YYEKEE (reference sequence). The CDR3 spans 13 residues. V lost 0 bases, J lost 7 bases, and 10 bases lay in between. CDR3 coding DNA: TGTGCCAGCAGCTTGGAAGGATTGGGGACCCAGTACTTC. It translates to CASSLEGLGTQYF.

This clonotype was counted many times. V and J are TRBV20-1 and TRBJ2-7; either TRBD1 or TRBD2 may supply D (5 bases each). Trimming shortened V by 2 bases and J by 0 bases, and 14 bases separated the two germline ends. The CDR3 is 15 residues long. The germline V gene encodes CDR1 DFQATT and CDR2 SNEGSKA (reference sequence). CDR3: CSARRAGTPSYEQYF. CDR3 in DNA: TGCAGTGCTAGAAGGGCAGGGACCCCCTCCTACGAGCAGTACTTC.

This clonotype was recorded many times. The chain is built from TRBV7-2 and TRBJ2-1, with 12 bases aligning to TRBD2. Trimming cost V 0 bases and J 5 bases; bases outside gene matches: 2. The CDR3 length is 16 residues. Germline V gene lookup returns CDR1 SGHTA and CDR2 FQGNSA. The DNA for the CDR3 is TGTGCCAGCAGCTTAGCTCTAGCGGGAGGGGACAATGAGCAGTTCTTC. It translates to CASSLALAGGDNEQFF. The full variable domain, its missing parts supplied by reference TRBV7-2 and TRBJ2-1, is GAGVSQSPSNKVTEKGKDVELRCDPISGHTALYWYRQSLGQGLEFLIYFQGNSAPDKSGLPSDRFSAERTGGSVSTLTIQRTQQEDSAVYLCASSLALAGGDNEQFFGPGTRLTVL.

This clonotype has ten or more counts. The chain joins TRBV2 to TRBJ1-2; D possibly corresponds to TRBD1 (5 bases). The germline V and J ends were trimmed by 6 bases and 0 bases, with 20 bases remaining between them. The germline CDR1 and CDR2 sequences are SNHLY and FYNNEI. CDR3 length: 17 amino acids. This CDR3 is CASSPRGASPANYGYTF. The DNA for the CDR3 is TGTGCCAGCAGCCCACGAGGGGCCAGCCCGGCTAACTATGGCTACACCTTC.

This clonotype was counted a few times. The rearrangement joins TRBV14 to TRBJ1-1; D not resolved. The CDR3 spans 15 residues. Trimming pared 5 bases from V and 4 bases from J, leaving 17 bases between. CDR1 is SGHDN and CDR2 is FVKESK in the germline V gene. CDR3 coding DNA: TGTGCCAGCAGCGTTAATTACGGAAGAGGCACTGAAGCTTTCTTT. Protein: CASSVNYGRGTEAFF.

This clonotype came up many times. This chain joins TRBV7-9 and TRBJ1-1; 9 nucleotides agree with TRBD1. V was pared by 5 bases and J by 8 bases, with 3 bases of the junction left unmatched. Germline-derived CDR1 and CDR2 are SEHNR and FQNEAQ (reference sequence). The CDR3 is 12 amino acids. CDR3 DNA sequence: TGTGCCAGCAGCGGGGACAGGGAAGAAGCTTTCTTT. Translation: CASSGDREEAFF.

This clonotype was counted many times. The chain uses TRBV5-1 and TRBJ2-7, with D perhaps TRBD1 (6 bases). Germline CDR1 reads SGHRS; CDR2 reads YFSETQ. Trimming took 0 bases from V and 1 from J, leaving 8 bases between them. CDR3 length: 14 residues. CDR3 nucleotides: TGCGCCAGCAGCTTGGGGACAGCGTCCTACGAGCAGTACTTC. Translation: CASSLGTASYEQYF.

This rearrangement joins TRBV7-9 to TRBJ2-1, with 7 bases matching TRBD2. The CDR3 sequence is 14 residues long. Trimming cost V 3 bases and J 5 bases; bases outside gene matches: 4. The germline V gene encodes CDR1 SEHNR and CDR2 FQNEAQ (reference sequence). The chain's CDR3 is CASSFSGWDNEQFF. CDR3 nucleotides: TGTGCCAGCAGCTTTAGCGGGTGGGACAATGAGCAGTTCTTC.

In this sample, this clonotype turned up many times. CDR3 bases: TGCGCCAGCAGACCCCTACAGGGTGTCACAGATACGCAGTATTTT. Translating gives CASRPLQGVTDTQYF. The gene calls are TRBV5-1 and TRBJ2-3, with D possibly matching TRBD1 (6 bases). The V gene's germline CDR1 is SGHRS and CDR2 YFSETQ. The V gene lost 5 bases and the J gene lost 2 bases, with 15 bases spanning the gap. The CDR3 sequence is 15 residues long.

This clonotype was counted many times. The V gene is TRBV20-1, the J gene TRBJ1-2; D call uncertain. This CDR3 has 13 residues. Trimming shortened V by 2 bases and J by 7 bases, and 14 bases separated the two germline ends. CDR1 is DFQATT and CDR2 is SNEGSKA in the germline V gene (reference sequence). The CDR3 DNA is TGCAGTGCTAGAAAAAGTGAGGACTTTGGCTACACCTTC. Its protein is CSARKSEDFGYTF.

In its sample, this clonotype was seen many times. The CDR3 loop reads CASSLGQKGCTF. CDR3 bases: TGTGCCAGCAGCCTCGGACAGAAGGGATGCACCTTC. This chain links TRBV7-9 with TRBJ1-2; weak D call: TRBD1 (6 bases). The CDR3 is made up of 12 amino acids. Trimming took off 5 bases at V and 13 bases at J, with 17 bases between the two ends. Germline V gene sequence: CDR1 SEHNR, CDR2 FQNEAQ (reference sequence).

As to this clonotype: A read error is possible here, since a much larger clone lies one base away. The rearrangement joins TRBV20-1 to TRBJ2-3; D unresolved. This CDR3 is built from 14 residues. The V gene's germline CDR1 is DFQATT and CDR2 SNEGSKA (reference sequence). Trimming left V 7 bases short and J 4 bases short, with 18 bases between. CDR3 in amino acids: CSVPAGVGADTQYF. The CDR3 bases are TGCAGTGTCCCCGCTGGGGTTGGTGCAGATACGCAGTATTTT.

This clonotype has a count of ten or more. This chain uses TRBV5-1 with TRBJ2-1; 8 bases line up with TRBD2. V was clipped by 4 bases and J by 2 bases; unmatched bases: 11. The CDR3 length is 17 residues. The germline V gene has CDR1 SGHRS and CDR2 YFSETQ. CDR3 residues: CASSNSLAGWTYNEQFF. In nucleotides, the CDR3 is TGCGCCAGCAGCAATTCCTTAGCGGGGTGGACCTACAATGAGCAGTTCTTC.

The CDR3 nucleotides are TGTGCCAGCAGTAGGAGGAATGAGCAGTTCTTC. Protein product: CASSRRNEQFF. The J gene is TRBJ2-1, the V gene TRBV6-2 or TRBV6-3, with a possible D match to TRBD2 (5 bases). CDR1 and CDR2 (germline): MNHEY, SVGEGT. The CDR3 loop spans 11 amino acids. Trimming shortened V by 5 bases and J by 7 bases, and 6 bases separated the two germline ends.